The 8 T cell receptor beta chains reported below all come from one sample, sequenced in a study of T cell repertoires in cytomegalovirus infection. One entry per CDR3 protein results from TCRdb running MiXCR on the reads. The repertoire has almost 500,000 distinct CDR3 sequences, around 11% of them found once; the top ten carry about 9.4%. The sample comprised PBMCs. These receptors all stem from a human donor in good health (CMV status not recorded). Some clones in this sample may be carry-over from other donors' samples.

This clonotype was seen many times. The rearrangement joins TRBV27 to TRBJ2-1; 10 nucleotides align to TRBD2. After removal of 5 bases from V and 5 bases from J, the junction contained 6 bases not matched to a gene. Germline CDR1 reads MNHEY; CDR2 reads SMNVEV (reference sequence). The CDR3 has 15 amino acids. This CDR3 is CASSGRTSGHNEQFF. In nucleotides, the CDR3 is TGTGCCAGCAGTGGTCGGACTAGCGGCCACAATGAGCAGTTCTTC.

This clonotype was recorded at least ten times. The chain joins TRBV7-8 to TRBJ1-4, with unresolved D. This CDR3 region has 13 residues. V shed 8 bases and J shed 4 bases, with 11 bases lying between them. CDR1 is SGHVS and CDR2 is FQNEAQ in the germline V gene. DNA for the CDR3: TGTGCCAGCGTGGAGCAGTTTAATGAAAAACTGTTTTTT. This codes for CASVEQFNEKLFF.

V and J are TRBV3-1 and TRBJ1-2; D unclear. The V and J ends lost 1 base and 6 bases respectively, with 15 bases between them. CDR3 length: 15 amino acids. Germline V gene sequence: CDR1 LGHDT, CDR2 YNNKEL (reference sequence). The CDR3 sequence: CASSQVLVATDGYTF. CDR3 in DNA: TGTGCCAGCAGCCAAGTTCTTGTCGCCACAGATGGCTACACCTTC.

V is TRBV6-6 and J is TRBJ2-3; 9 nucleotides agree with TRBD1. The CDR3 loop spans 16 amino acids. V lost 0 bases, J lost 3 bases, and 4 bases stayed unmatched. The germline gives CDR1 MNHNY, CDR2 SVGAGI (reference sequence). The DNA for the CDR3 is TGTGCCAGCAGTTACTCGAGACAGGGGGGGACAGATACGCAGTATTTT. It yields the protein CASSYSRQGGTDTQYF.

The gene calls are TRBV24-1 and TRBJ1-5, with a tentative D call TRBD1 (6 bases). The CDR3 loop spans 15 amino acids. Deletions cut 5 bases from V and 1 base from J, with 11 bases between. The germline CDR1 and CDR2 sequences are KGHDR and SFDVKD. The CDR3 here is CATSGRQESNQPQHF. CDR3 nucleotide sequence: TGTGCCACCAGTGGTCGACAGGAGAGCAATCAGCCCCAGCATTTT.

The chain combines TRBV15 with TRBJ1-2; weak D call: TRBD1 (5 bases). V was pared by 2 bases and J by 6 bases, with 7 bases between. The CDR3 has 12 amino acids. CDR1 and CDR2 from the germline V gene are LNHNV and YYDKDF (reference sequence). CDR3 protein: CATSRRGDGYTF. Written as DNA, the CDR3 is TGTGCCACCAGCAGAAGAGGGGATGGCTACACCTTC.

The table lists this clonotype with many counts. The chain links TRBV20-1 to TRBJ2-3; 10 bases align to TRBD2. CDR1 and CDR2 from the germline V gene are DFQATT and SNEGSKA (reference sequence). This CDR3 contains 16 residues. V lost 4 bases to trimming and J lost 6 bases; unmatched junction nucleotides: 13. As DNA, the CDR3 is TGCAGTGCTACCAGGGGGGCTAGCGGGAGAGGCGATACGCAGTATTTT. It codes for CSATRGASGRGDTQYF.

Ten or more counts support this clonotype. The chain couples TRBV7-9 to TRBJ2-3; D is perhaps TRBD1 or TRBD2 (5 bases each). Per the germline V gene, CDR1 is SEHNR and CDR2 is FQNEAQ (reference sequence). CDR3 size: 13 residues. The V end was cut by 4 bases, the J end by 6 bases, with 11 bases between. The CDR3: CASSWDPGDTQYF. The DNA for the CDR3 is TGTGCCAGCAGCTGGGACCCAGGGGATACGCAGTATTTT.